The 3 T cell receptor beta chains reported below all come from one sample, sequenced in a study of response to subunit inactivated influenza vaccine. Each CDR3 protein is one row after TCRdb ran MiXCR on the RT-PCR reads. The sample comprises about 570,000 distinct CDR3 sequences, about 11% of which are singletons, and roughly 11% rests with the top ten. This sample was shared with a second study, whose subject was T cells expressing NK-cell markers. As reported in that work: What made the TCR beta cDNA was 5'RACE template switching with UMIs.

The source material was PBMCs from blood, sampled on the day of vaccination. Every receptor here comes from a man between 45 and 60 years old who received an inactivated influenza vaccine.

This clonotype was detected ten times or more. The rearrangement joins TRBV12-3 or TRBV12-4 to TRBJ1-1; D unresolved. V dropped 6 bases and J dropped 0 bases, with 14 bases sitting between them. The CDR3 runs 15 residues. CDR3 loop: CASRLSGNMNTEAFF. In nucleotides, the CDR3 is TGTGCCAGCAGACTGTCCGGAAACATGAACACTGAAGCTTTCTTT.

This clonotype was detected ten times or more. V usage is TRBV5-6 and J usage is TRBJ2-2; D ambiguous. The V and J ends lost 0 bases and 1 base respectively, with 7 bases between them. There are 15 residues in the CDR3. CDR1 and CDR2 from the germline V gene are SGHDT and YYEEEE. The CDR3 loop is CASSLALENTGELFF. The DNA for the CDR3 is TGTGCCAGCAGCTTGGCCTTAGAGAACACCGGGGAGCTGTTTTTT. Variable domain in full (rest from reference TRBV5-6 and TRBJ2-2): DAGVTQSPTHLIKTRGQQVTLRCSPKSGHDTVSWYQQALGQGPQFIFQYYEEEERQRGNFPDRFSGHQFPNYSSELNVNALLLGDSALYLCASSLALENTGELFFGEGSRLTVL.

On this clonotype: It may be a read error: a sequence one base away is much more abundant. The conserved phenylalanine or tryptophan is not found at the CDR3 terminus, so this likely reflects a read error. This sequence joins TRBV20-1 and TRBJ2-1; D possibly corresponds to TRBD1 (6 bases). V lost 3 bases and J 4 bases, leaving 16 bases between the germline ends. Germline-derived CDR1 and CDR2 are DFQATT and SNEGSKA (reference sequence). The CDR3 loop spans 15 amino acids. The CDR3 reads CSARYREHWYNEQFL. In DNA, the CDR3 is TGCAGTGCTAGGTACAGGGAGCATTGGTACAATGAGCAGTTCTTA.